Given below is one T cell receptor beta chain in context. The data originate from a study of blood T cell repertoires in COVID-19. Sequencing was performed with immunoSEQ multiplex PCR; in TCRdb, only in-frame clones are kept and a portion is missing. Altogether approximately 190,000 clones are present, roughly 84% being singletons, with the ten largest covering under 4%. V was trimmed by 4 bases and J by 2 bases, leaving 7 bases between them. In germline, CDR1 is SGHRS, CDR2 YFSETQ. CDR3 length equals 14 residues. The chain employs TRBV5-1 and TRBJ2-6; no clear D gene. The origin of this receptor is a woman between 25 and 40 years old who had been exposed to COVID-19. The sequenced sample consisted of PBMCs or T cells enriched from blood (not recorded which). The CDR3 protein is CASSPLAGANVLTF. CDR3 nucleotides: TGCGCCAGCAGCCCCCTTGCTGGGGCCAACGTCCTGACTTTC.